This T cell receptor (beta chain) was identified during a study of T cells in Graves' hyperthyroidism and ophthalmopathy. As for the study in general: Sampling of peripheral blood happened at initial diagnosis, prior to any treatment.

Recently diagnosed hyperthyroidism of less than 2 months' duration affected patients aged 18 to 65. A roughly 9.1 ml volume of fresh peripheral blood provided the PBMCs. The CDR3 regions of TCR beta were amplified from RNA transcripts. The HTBI set primed first-round TCR CDR3 RT-PCR. TCRdb processed the multiplex PCR reads anew with MiXCR; each CDR3 protein has one entry. The sample includes some 270,000 distinct CDR3 sequences, about an eighth seen only once; the top ten take 7.8%. This clonotype was seen at least ten times. Sequencing was carried out using blood. The sequence was collected from a woman aged 25 to 39 with Graves' hyperthyroidism that later progressed to Graves' ophthalmopathy.

Here the CDR3 reads CASSLFGEGYEQYF. Here the CDR3 DNA reads TGTGCCAGCAGCTTATTCGGGGAAGGCTACGAGCAGTACTTC. The gene calls are TRBV11-2 and TRBJ2-7; TRBD2 might be the D (5 bases). V lost 2 bases and J 3 bases, leaving 11 bases between the germline ends. Germline values: CDR1 SGHAT, CDR2 FQNNGV. The CDR3 has 14 residues.